This TCR beta chain was identified during a study of T cell responses to AZD1222 COVID-19 vaccine. Libraries were prepared by immunoSEQ multiplex PCR; TCRdb keeps only in-frame clonotypes and omits some of them. The data contain under 130,000 clones, about 88% of them seen just once; the ten biggest clones take up roughly two fifths. The sequence came from an adult who received the AZD1222 COVID-19 vaccine. The material sequenced was peripheral blood, taken 28 days after the second AZD1222 dose.

In DNA form, the CDR3 reads TGTGCCAGCAGCACGGGACAGGAGAACACTGAAGCTTTCTTT. Translation gives CASSTGQENTEAFF. This sequence joins TRBV5-4 and TRBJ1-1, with 8 nucleotides matching TRBD1. J was trimmed by 1 base and V by 4 bases; bases with no gene match: 3. Germline lookup yields CDR1 SGHNT and CDR2 YYREEE (reference sequence). There are 14 residues in the CDR3.